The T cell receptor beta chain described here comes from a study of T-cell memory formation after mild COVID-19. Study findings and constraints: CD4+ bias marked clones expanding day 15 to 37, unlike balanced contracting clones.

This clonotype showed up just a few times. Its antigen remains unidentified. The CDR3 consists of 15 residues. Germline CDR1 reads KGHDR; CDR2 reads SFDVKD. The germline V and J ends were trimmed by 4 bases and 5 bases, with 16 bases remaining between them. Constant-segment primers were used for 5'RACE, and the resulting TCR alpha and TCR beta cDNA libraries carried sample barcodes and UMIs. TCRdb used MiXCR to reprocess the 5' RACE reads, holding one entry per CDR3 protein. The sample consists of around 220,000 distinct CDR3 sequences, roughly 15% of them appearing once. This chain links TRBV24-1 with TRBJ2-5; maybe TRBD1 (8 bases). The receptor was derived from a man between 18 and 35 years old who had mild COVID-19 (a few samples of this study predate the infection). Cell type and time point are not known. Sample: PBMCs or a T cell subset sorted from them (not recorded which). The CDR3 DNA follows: TGTGCCACCAGTGAGCTCGACAGGGGAGGGGAGACCCAGTACTTC. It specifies CATSELDRGGETQYF.